This record concerns one T cell receptor beta chain sequence. Repertoires were generated with immunoSEQ multiplex PCR, while TCRdb's copy carries only in-frame clones and drops some. The sample carries 250,000 or so clones, about 80% recorded once. The data were obtained in a study of blood T cell repertoires in COVID-19. Study-wide background: Acute-phase and convalescent COVID-19 samples originated in the United States, Italy and Spain.

Germline values: CDR1 MGHDK, CDR2 SYGVNS. The V and J ends lost 3 bases and 11 bases, in that order; junction bases with no gene match: 9. The CDR3 contains 16 residues. The chain recombines TRBV25-1 with TRBJ2-3; 15 nucleotides agree with TRBD2. Specimen: peripheral blood. This sequence originates from an elderly man with acute or convalescent COVID-19. The CDR3 protein is CASSDLPWTSGREQYF. For the CDR3, the DNA is TGTGCCAGCAGTGACCTACCATGGACTAGCGGGAGGGAGCAGTATTTT.